The next 14 T cell receptor beta chains were all read from a single sample in a study of CD8+ T cells in alopecia areata. cDNA serving as the sequencing template came from extracted, reverse transcribed RNA. Sequencing used immunoSEQ multiplex PCR; TCRdb keeps in-frame clones, though not all of them. The repertoire holds 80,000 to 100,000 clones, with roughly two fifths as singletons. Material: CD4+ T cells sorted from blood. All receptors derive from a human donor with alopecia areata.

This clone was seen more than once but under ten times. The V gene is TRBV4-1, the J gene TRBJ2-1; 12 nucleotides align to TRBD2. V lost 1 base and J lost 5; bases outside the gene matches: 12. The CDR3 spans 19 residues. Looked up from germline, CDR1 is MGHRA and CDR2 is YSYEKL. Written as DNA, the CDR3 is TGCGCCAGCAGCCAAGGAAGGCTTCTAGCGGGAGGGCATAACAATGAGCAGTTCTTC. Its protein product is CASSQGRLLAGGHNNEQFF.

Within the sample, this clone is medium-sized. The V call is TRBV18, the J call TRBJ2-3, with a possible D match to TRBD2 (5 bases). Trimming left V 6 bases short and J 1 base short, with 5 bases between. From germline, CDR1 is KGHSH and CDR2 LQKENI. CDR3 length: 12 residues. The CDR3 region is CASSRGTDTQYF. DNA for the CDR3: TGTGCCAGCTCGAGGGGCACAGATACGCAGTATTTT.

CDR3 amino acids: CASSSYYEQYF. For the CDR3, the DNA is TGTGCCAGCAGTTCCTACTACGAGCAGTACTTC. V is TRBV28 and J is TRBJ2-7; D uncertain. V lost 4 bases, J lost 3 bases, and 4 bases lay in between. This CDR3 comprises 11 residues. Germline V gives CDR1 MDHEN, CDR2 SYDVKM.

The V and J genes are TRBV30 and TRBJ2-1; 9 bases are shared with TRBD2. The length of the CDR3 is 14 residues. The V gene's germline CDR1 is GTSNPN and CDR2 SVGIG (reference sequence). V lost 3 bases to trimming and J lost 2 bases; unmatched junction nucleotides: 2. CDR3 DNA: TGTGCCTGGAGAATAGCGGGGGCCTACAATGAGCAGTTCTTC. Translating it yields CAWRIAGAYNEQFF. The full variable domain, in which reference TRBV30 and TRBJ2-1 provide the parts outside the CDR3, is SQTIHQWPATLVQPVGSPLSLECTVEGTSNPNLYWYRQAAGRGLQLLFYSVGIGQISSEVPQNLSASRPQDRQFILSSKKLLLSDSGFYLCAWRIAGAYNEQFFGPGTRLTVL.

The CDR3 protein is CASSEARGRTEAFF. The CDR3 region has the DNA TGTGCCAGCAGTGAAGCTAGAGGAAGGACTGAAGCTTTCTTT. The V and J genes are TRBV2 and TRBJ1-1; D is uncertain. The CDR3 covers 14 residues. V lost 0 bases, J lost 5 bases, and 10 bases lay in between. Germline loops: CDR1 SNHLY, CDR2 FYNNEI.

About this clone: This specimen includes other DNA sequences encoding the same CDR3. The rearrangement uses TRBV7-9 and TRBJ1-1; D remains ambiguous. The CDR3 is 12 residues long. CDR1 and CDR2 from the germline V gene are SEHNR and FQNEAQ (reference sequence). The germline V and J ends were trimmed by 1 base and 5 bases, with 5 bases remaining between them. The CDR3 is CASSLVSTEAFF. The CDR3 DNA is TGTGCCAGCAGCTTAGTCTCTACTGAAGCTTTCTTT. Supplemented by reference TRBV7-9 and TRBJ1-1, the full variable domain reads DTGVSQNPRHKITKRGQNVTFRCDPISEHNRLYWYRQTLGQGPEFLTYFQNEAQLEKSRLLSDRFSAERPKGSFSTLEIQRTEQGDSAMYLCASSLVSTEAFFGQGTRLTVV.

The rearrangement joins TRBV27 to TRBJ2-5, with D unclear. CDR1 and CDR2 from the germline V gene are MNHEY and SMNVEV (reference sequence). The V gene lost 1 base and the J gene lost 1 base, with 4 bases spanning the gap. CDR3 length: 13 residues. The CDR3 loop reads CASSLWGQETQYF. The CDR3 nucleotides read TGTGCCAGCAGTTTATGGGGCCAAGAGACCCAGTACTTC.

This clone was counted only a few times. The J gene is TRBJ1-2, the V gene TRBV19, with D unclear. This CDR3 is 14 amino acids long. CDR1 and CDR2 (germline): LNHDA, SQIVND (reference sequence). V lost 4 bases and J 3 bases, leaving 12 bases between the germline ends. The CDR3 DNA reads as TGTGCCAGTAGTACCCCCCCCGAGGACTATGGCTACACCTTC. This translates into CASSTPPEDYGYTF.

This clone was recorded a few times. V and J are TRBV30 and TRBJ2-2; 8 nucleotides align to TRBD2. The CDR3 consists of 14 residues. The germline CDR1 and CDR2 sequences are GTSNPN and SVGIG (reference sequence). V trimming: 3 bases; J trimming: 8 bases; junction bases outside the gene matches: 8. The CDR3 DNA reads TGTGCCTGGAGACCTTTTAGCGGGAAGGGGGAGCTGTTTTTT. This encodes CAWRPFSGKGELFF.

This rearrangement joins TRBV5-4 to TRBJ1-2; no clear D gene. The germline V gene has CDR1 SGHNT and CDR2 YYREEE (reference sequence). Trimming removed 1 base at V and 7 bases at J, with 8 bases between. CDR3 length: 12 amino acids. CDR3 loop: CASSLPGLGYTF. CDR3 bases: TGTGCCAGCAGCTTGCCCGGGCTTGGCTACACCTTC.

V and J are TRBV30 and TRBJ2-3; no clear D. V was cut by 2 bases and J by 2 bases, with 11 bases left in between. This CDR3 contains 14 residues. CDR1 and CDR2 (germline): GTSNPN, SVGIG (reference sequence). The CDR3 protein is CAWSRLEITDTQYF. The CDR3, as DNA: TGTGCCTGGAGTCGGTTGGAAATCACAGATACGCAGTATTTT.

This clone was picked up a small number of times. The chain links TRBV29-1 to TRBJ2-5; no firm D call. V shed 6 bases and J shed 5 bases, with 13 bases lying between them. CDR3 length: 12 amino acids. CDR1 and CDR2 from the germline V gene are SQVTM and ANQGSEA. This CDR3 reads CSVFMKKETQYF. The CDR3 DNA reads as TGCAGCGTCTTCATGAAAAAGGAGACCCAGTACTTC.

V and J are TRBV15 and TRBJ2-7, with 8 bases that match TRBD1. The CDR3 totals 14 residues. CDR1 LNHNV and CDR2 YYDKDF come from the germline V gene (reference sequence). V lost 5 bases and J lost 6; bases outside the gene matches: 9. CDR3 protein: CATSSGGAVTEQYF. Written as DNA, the CDR3 is TGTGCCACCAGCTCAGGGGGCGCCGTAACCGAGCAGTACTTC.

This clone occurred once. CDR3 coding DNA: TGTGCCAGCAGCGTAGGTGTAGTAAACAATTCACCCCTCCACTTT. Residues: CASSVGVVNNSPLHF. The gene calls are TRBV9 and TRBJ1-6; D remains ambiguous. Germline CDR1 reads SGDLS; CDR2 reads YYNGEE. The CDR3 covers 15 residues. V was trimmed by 0 bases and J by 7 bases, leaving 11 bases between them.